A selection of T cell receptor beta chains follows, all from one sample in a study of blood T cell repertoires in COVID-19. The protocol was immunoSEQ multiplex PCR, while the TCRdb copy is restricted to in-frame clones and leaves out a portion. The sample lists approximately 68,000 clones, less than 90% occurring once. Sequences were obtained from peripheral blood. The receptors come from a man aged 50-60 years with active COVID-19. Both conserved end residues are part of each CDR3.

v_gene | CDR3aa
TRBV18 | CASSPTWGESYEQYF
TRBV30 | CAWRLAGGGSYEQYF
TRBV11-2 | CASSLGVGGRLRNEQFF
TRBV19 | CASSIGTGTYEQYF
TRBV5-1 | CASSPIMGAGANVLTF
TRBV19 | CASRDWGPGNTIYF
TRBV6-2/TRBV6-3 | CASSYRENNEQFF
TRBV5-1 | CASSEQGDYGYTF
TRBV28 | CASSLAGSYGYTF
TRBV14 | CASSLGAYNEQFF
TRBV5-4 | CASSFPGGRVDEQYF
TRBV18 | CASSPRLAGLNEQFF
TRBV11-2 | CASSPSVNTEAFF
TRBV19 | CATLGNTIYF
TRBV11-3 | CASSPGGPAGEKLFF
TRBV28 | CASSQQGILEQYF
TRBV15 | CATSRAAGEQFF
TRBV2 | CASYQDRVNEQYF
TRBV19 | CASSHWALAGGNEQFF
TRBV5-5 | CASSLVYRAGELFF
TRBV18 | CASSREDSIYTEAFF
TRBV27 | CASSLSGAKGYTF
TRBV6-5 | CASSYWREGQAYTF
TRBV9 | CASSVTTGRGGLKSDTQYF
TRBV7-8 | CASSLAYTWTGENQPQHF
TRBV4-3 | CASSQAPAGEGRDEQYF
TRBV29-1 | CSVWDWEKQFF